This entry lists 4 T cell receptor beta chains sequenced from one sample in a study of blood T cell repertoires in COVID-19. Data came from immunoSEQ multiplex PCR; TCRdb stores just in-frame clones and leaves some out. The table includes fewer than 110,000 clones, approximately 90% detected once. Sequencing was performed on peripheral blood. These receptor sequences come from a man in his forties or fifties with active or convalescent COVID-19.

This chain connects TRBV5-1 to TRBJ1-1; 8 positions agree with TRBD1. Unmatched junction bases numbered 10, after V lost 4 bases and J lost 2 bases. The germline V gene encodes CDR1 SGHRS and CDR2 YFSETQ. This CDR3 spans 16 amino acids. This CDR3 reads CASSTGTGSRNTEAFF. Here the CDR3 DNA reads TGCGCCAGCAGCACCGGGACAGGATCCCGTAACACTGAAGCTTTCTTT.

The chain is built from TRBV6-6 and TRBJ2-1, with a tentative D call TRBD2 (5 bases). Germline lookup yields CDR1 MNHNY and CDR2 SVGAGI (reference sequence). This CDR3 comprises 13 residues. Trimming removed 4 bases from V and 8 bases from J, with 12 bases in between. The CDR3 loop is CASSSTRVDEQFF. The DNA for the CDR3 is TGTGCCAGCAGTTCTACTAGGGTCGATGAGCAGTTCTTC.

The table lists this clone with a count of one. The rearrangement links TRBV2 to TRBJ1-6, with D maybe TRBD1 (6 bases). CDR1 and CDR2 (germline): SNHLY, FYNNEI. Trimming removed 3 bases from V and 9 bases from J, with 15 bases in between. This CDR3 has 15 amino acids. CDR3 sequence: CASSEIPGDSSPLHF. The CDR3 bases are TGTGCCAGCAGTGAGATTCCAGGGGATAGTTCACCCCTCCACTTT.

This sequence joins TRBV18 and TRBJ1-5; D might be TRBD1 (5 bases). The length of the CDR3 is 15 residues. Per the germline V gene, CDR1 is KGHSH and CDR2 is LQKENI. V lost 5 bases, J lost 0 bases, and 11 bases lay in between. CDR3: CASSDRQNSNQPQHF. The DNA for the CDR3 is TGTGCCAGCTCAGACAGACAGAATAGCAATCAGCCCCAGCATTTT.